The 22 T cell receptor beta chains below were found in one sample sequenced in a study of shared clonotypes between healthy human individuals. TCRdb's copy holds only in-frame clones and misses some; the assay was immunoSEQ multiplex PCR. This sample has about 490,000 clones; 81% occur once, and the top ten carry 10% to 15%. Sample: PBMCs. These receptors all stem from a woman aged 40 to 50 in good health. Some clones in this sample may be carry-over from other donors' samples.

The chain links TRBV18 to TRBJ1-1; no reliable D call. V gave up 2 bases and J gave up 2 bases, with 9 bases separating them. Germline V CDR1 and CDR2: KGHSH, LQKENI. The CDR3 runs to 14 residues. CDR3 amino acids: CASSPTGSNTEAFF. CDR3 bases: TGTGCCAGCTCACCAACCGGCTCCAACACTGAAGCTTTCTTT.

This clone was seen once. The chain couples TRBV12-5 to TRBJ2-2; D is perhaps TRBD1 or TRBD2 (6 bases each). This CDR3 contains 13 residues. Between the trimmed V and J ends, which lost 1 base and 8 bases, there was a span of 8 bases. Germline CDR1 is LGHNT and CDR2 is FRNRAP. DNA for the CDR3: TGTGCTAGTGGTTTGGGGGGGGCTGGGGAGCTGTTTTTT. This translates into CASGLGGAGELFF. Filled out from reference TRBV12-5 and TRBJ2-2, the complete variable domain reads DARVTQTPRHKVTEMGQEVTMRCQPILGHNTVFWYRQTMMQGLELLAYFRNRAPLDDSGMPKDRFSAEMPDATLATLKIQPSEPRDSAVYFCASGLGGAGELFFGEGSRLTVL.

As for this clone: It differs at one base from a far larger clone, so likely a read error. The genes are TRBV28 and TRBJ2-7, with 11 bases that match TRBD1. Germline assignment: CDR1 MDHEN and CDR2 SYDVKM. The V gene end was trimmed by 6 bases and the J gene end by 5 bases; junction bases not matched to a gene: 9. This CDR3 region has 15 residues. The CDR3 DNA reads as TGTGCCAGCAGCCACTACGGGACAGGGGGGCACGAGCAGTACTTC. It yields the protein CASSHYGTGGHEQYF. Filled out from reference TRBV28 and TRBJ2-7, the complete variable domain reads DVKVTQSSRYLVKRTGEKVFLECVQDMDHENMFWYRQDPGLGLRLIYFSYDVKMKEKGDIPEGYSVSREKKERFSLILESASTNQTSMYLCASSHYGTGGHEQYFGPGTRLTVT.

The V gene is TRBV7-2, the J gene TRBJ2-2; D remains unclear. V lost 2 bases and J lost 4, with 8 bases in between. This CDR3 has 14 amino acids. Per the germline V gene, CDR1 is SGHTA and CDR2 is FQGNSA. The CDR3 nucleotides read TGTGCCAGCAGCTTAAACTCGGGCACCGGGGAGCTGTTTTTT. Translation: CASSLNSGTGELFF.

The J gene is TRBJ2-7, the V gene TRBV7-3; perhaps TRBD2 as D (5 bases). CDR3 length: 15 amino acids. Trimming cost V 5 bases and J 2 bases, with 16 bases left between them. Germline V lookup: CDR1 SGHTA, CDR2 FQGTGA. The CDR3 DNA follows: TGTGCCAGCAGCAAAGAGAGGGTCACAACCTACGAGCAGTACTTC. Its translation: CASSKERVTTYEQYF. The full variable domain, completed using reference TRBV7-3 and TRBJ2-7, is GAGVSQTPSNKVTEKGKYVELRCDPISGHTALYWYRQSLGQGPEFLIYFQGTGAADDSGLPNDRFFAVRPEGSVSTLKIQRTERGDSAVYLCASSKERVTTYEQYFGPGTRLTVT.

The count of this clone is one. The sample carries other DNA sequences with the same CDR3. The rearrangement uses TRBV5-1 and TRBJ2-7, with 12 positions matching TRBD2. CDR3 size: 14 residues. The trim removed 4 bases at V and 4 bases at J, leaving 3 bases unmatched. Germline lookup yields CDR1 SGHRS and CDR2 YFSETQ. The CDR3 nucleotides are TGCGCCAGCAGCCCGACTAGCGGGAGATACGAGCAGTACTTC. This translates into CASSPTSGRYEQYF.

The chain links TRBV13 to TRBJ2-3; 7 bases map to TRBD2. The V segment lost 6 bases and the J segment 2 bases; nucleotides outside the gene matches: 11. The CDR3 is made up of 16 amino acids. CDR1 and CDR2 from the germline V gene are PRHDT and FYEKMQ (reference sequence). The CDR3 is CASSYLAERDTDTQYF. CDR3 nucleotides: TGTGCCAGCAGTTATCTAGCGGAGAGAGACACAGATACGCAGTATTTT.

In this sample, this clone turned up once. The same CDR3 also results from other DNA sequences found in this sample. The V and J genes are TRBV29-1 and TRBJ2-7; 11 nucleotides line up with TRBD2. V dropped 6 bases and J dropped 1; count of bases not matched to a gene: 2. The CDR3 has 13 amino acids. Per the germline V gene, CDR1 is SQVTM and CDR2 is ANQGSEA. The CDR3 spells CSVGTSGSYEQYF. CDR3 coding DNA: TGCAGCGTCGGGACTAGCGGATCCTACGAGCAGTACTTC.

The rearrangement links TRBV7-6 to TRBJ2-7; TRBD1 agrees at 7 bases. V dropped 1 base and J dropped 2; count of bases not matched to a gene: 5. CDR1 and CDR2 from the germline V gene are SGHVS and FNYEAQ. The CDR3 consists of 15 residues. The CDR3 region is CASSLVGTAAYEQYF. CDR3 sequence (DNA): TGTGCCAGCAGCTTAGTCGGGACAGCCGCCTACGAGCAGTACTTC.

The rearrangement uses TRBV13 and TRBJ2-7; 7 bases line up with TRBD2. The CDR3 covers 16 residues. The germline V gene encodes CDR1 PRHDT and CDR2 FYEKMQ (reference sequence). The V and J ends lost 0 bases and 6 bases, in that order; junction bases with no gene match: 11. The CDR3 nucleotides are TGTGCCAGCAGCTTAGGCATGGGAGGGGCGAGATTCGAGCAGTACTTC. Its protein is CASSLGMGGARFEQYF.

This rearrangement joins TRBV15 to TRBJ1-5; perhaps TRBD1 as D (6 bases). The CDR3 spans 14 residues. V was pared by 3 bases and J by 7 bases, with 13 bases between. The V gene's germline CDR1 is LNHNV and CDR2 YYDKDF (reference sequence). CDR3 protein: CATSSAGVRQPQHF. CDR3 DNA: TGTGCCACCAGCAGTGCAGGGGTAAGGCAGCCCCAGCATTTT.

Notes on this clone: This likely traces to a read error, being one base from a far larger clone. The CDR3 reads CACSEALRALSGGVGYTF. The CDR3 bases are TGTGCCTGCAGTGAAGCCCTCAGAGCGCTGTCAGGGGGCGTTGGCTACACCTTC. The chain has TRBV6-1 and TRBJ1-2, with TRBD1 matching 8 bases. The CDR3 runs 18 residues. In germline, CDR1 is MNHNS, CDR2 SASEGT.

The chain links TRBV7-6 to TRBJ1-4; unclear D gene. The CDR3 spans 14 residues. CDR1 and CDR2 (germline): SGHVS, FNYEAQ. The ends were cut back, 4 bases at V and 7 bases at J, with 13 bases in the middle. The CDR3 nucleotides read TGTGCCAGCAGCTGGGGAGGGCGGGGTGAAAAACTGTTTTTT. Its protein product is CASSWGGRGEKLFF.

The rearrangement links TRBV5-4 to TRBJ2-7, with D tentatively TRBD1 (5 bases). The germline V and J ends were trimmed by 3 bases and 5 bases, with 15 bases remaining between them. The CDR3 is 14 residues long. Germline CDR1 is SGHNT and CDR2 is YYREEE (reference sequence). CDR3 bases: TGTGCCAGCAGCTCGGCAGGGAATCTCCACGAGCAGTACTTC. Amino acids: CASSSAGNLHEQYF.

This clone was counted only a few times. J is TRBJ1-2 and V is TRBV9; TRBD1 matches at 7 bases. The CDR3 consists of 15 residues. Germline CDR1 is SGDLS and CDR2 is YYNGEE. V dropped 3 bases and J dropped 6; count of bases not matched to a gene: 11. Written as DNA, the CDR3 is TGTGCCAGCAGCGCAGAAGACAGGGCAATCGATGGCTACACCTTC. Amino acids: CASSAEDRAIDGYTF.

In DNA, the CDR3 is TGTGCCAGCAGGGGGGCATCCGGACTGAACACTGAAGCTTTCTTT. Its protein is CASRGASGLNTEAFF. This sequence joins TRBV2 and TRBJ1-1; TRBD1 might be the D (6 bases). Germline V CDR1 and CDR2: SNHLY, FYNNEI. This CDR3 has 15 amino acids. V gave up 6 bases and J gave up 0 bases, with 14 bases separating them.

J is TRBJ2-3 and V is TRBV4-2; D is ambiguous. This CDR3 comprises 15 residues. In germline, CDR1 is LGHNA, CDR2 YNFKEQ. V was trimmed by 0 bases and J by 3 bases, leaving 10 bases between them. The CDR3 sequence is CASSQEIRVTDTQYF. The CDR3 nucleotides read TGTGCCAGCAGCCAAGAAATACGGGTGACAGATACGCAGTATTTT.

The chain couples TRBV9 to TRBJ1-1, with D unresolved. There are 14 residues in the CDR3. Deletions cut 0 bases from V and 4 bases from J, with 10 bases between. From germline, CDR1 is SGDLS and CDR2 YYNGEE. CDR3 bases: TGTGCCAGCAGCGTAGTTGAGTGGGGCACTGAAGCTTTCTTT. It specifies CASSVVEWGTEAFF.

The chain carries TRBV6-5 and TRBJ2-7; D is uncertain. This CDR3 is 15 amino acids long. The germline gives CDR1 MNHEY, CDR2 SVGAGI. The ends were cut back, 7 bases at V and 0 bases at J, with 16 bases in the middle. The CDR3 reads CASNNGAAGSYEQYF. The CDR3 region has the DNA TGTGCCAGCAATAACGGCGCGGCAGGCTCCTACGAGCAGTACTTC.

This rearrangement joins TRBV28 to TRBJ2-5; 11 bases map to TRBD1. The CDR3 sequence is 14 residues long. From germline, CDR1 is MDHEN and CDR2 SYDVKM. J lost 9 bases, V lost 5 bases, and 8 bases had no gene match. The DNA of the CDR3 is TGTGCCAGCAGTACCGAGGGGGACAGGGGGGCCCAGTACTTC. Its protein product is CASSTEGDRGAQYF. Looking up the rest from reference TRBV28 and TRBJ2-5 gives the full variable domain: DVKVTQSSRYLVKRTGEKVFLECVQDMDHENMFWYRQDPGLGLRLIYFSYDVKMKEKGDIPEGYSVSREKKERFSLILESASTNQTSMYLCASSTEGDRGAQYFGPGTRLLVL.

This clone was seen at least ten times. The chain couples TRBV19 to TRBJ2-7; TRBD2 matches 10 bases. V shed 5 bases, J shed 0 bases, and the junction held 10 bases outside the gene matches. The CDR3 loop spans 17 amino acids. Per the germline V gene, CDR1 is LNHDA and CDR2 is SQIVND (reference sequence). The CDR3, as DNA: TGTGCCAGTAGTCCCCGGCGGGGACTAGCGCGCTCCTACGAGCAGTACTTC. It translates to CASSPRRGLARSYEQYF.

This clone was seen once. The chain couples TRBV27 to TRBJ1-5, with 7 bases identical to TRBD1. The length of the CDR3 is 12 residues. Germline loops: CDR1 MNHEY, CDR2 SMNVEV (reference sequence). V was pared by 9 bases and J by 6 bases, with 5 bases of the junction left unmatched. The DNA of the CDR3 is TGTGCCAGGAGGGACAGCTCTCAGCCCCAGCATTTT. Amino acid sequence: CARRDSSQPQHF.